The rows below give T cell receptor beta chains drawn from one sample of a study of cytomegalovirus exposure and HLA in healthy donors. Only in-frame clones appear in the TCRdb table, and some are missing; sequencing was by immunoSEQ multiplex PCR. The sample contains 100,000 to 150,000 clones, about four fifths of which appear only once. The sample consisted of PBMCs. These TCRs come from a man between 18 and 29 years old in good health and CMV-seronegative. Both conserved end residues are part of each CDR3. The D gene is left open where the match is weak. Some rows have no size entry. The others give once, few or many, or a class for an expanded clone.

d_call	cdr3_length	v_call	j_call	clone_size	cdr3_nt	cdr3_aa
TRBD1	14	TRBV10-3	TRBJ2-7	NA	TGTGCCATCAGTGAGACAGGGGCAGGGGTCGAGCAGTACTTC	CAISETGAGVEQYF
TRBD1	17	TRBV6-1	TRBJ1-6	NA	TGTGCCAGCAGTGCCCTCATACCGGGGACAGGGAATTCACCCCTCCACTTT	CASSALIPGTGNSPLHF
TRBD1	14	TRBV7-9	TRBJ1-1	NA	TGTGCCAGCAGCCCCCAGGGGGCGCATGCTGAAGCTTTCTTT	CASSPQGAHAEAFF
NA	14	TRBV7-2	TRBJ1-2	few	TGTGCCAGCAGCTTAGAGACGGGAAACTATGGCTACACCTTC	CASSLETGNYGYTF
TRBD2	15	TRBV7-3	TRBJ2-7	NA	TGTGCCAGCAGCTTAGGACTAGCGGGGTCCTACGAGCAGTACTTC	CASSLGLAGSYEQYF
NA	16	TRBV27	TRBJ2-7	NA	TGTGCCAGCAGTTTATTCAGTGCTGGCCGTTCCTACGAGCAGTACTTC	CASSLFSAGRSYEQYF
TRBD2	18	TRBV15	TRBJ2-5	NA	TGTGCCACCAGCAGAGATCAACCGCTAGCGGGGGACGCAGGGACCCAGTACTTC	CATSRDQPLAGDAGTQYF
TRBD1	18	TRBV9	TRBJ2-2	once	TGTGCCAGCAGCGTCTCCCCTAGACAGGGGAGCAACACCGGGGAGCTGTTTTTT	CASSVSPRQGSNTGELFF
NA	13	TRBV7-2	TRBJ1-2	NA	TGTGCCAGCAGCTTGAACAGGGTCGGTGGCTACACCTTC	CASSLNRVGGYTF
NA	13	TRBV21-1	TRBJ2-7	NA	TGTGCCAGCAGCAAATTCCGGGGTTGGGAGCAGTACTTC	CASSKFRGWEQYF
TRBD1	16	TRBV10-3	TRBJ1-2	NA	TGTGCCATCAGTGAACTGGGACAGGCGGGGGTGGATGGCTACACCTTC	CAISELGQAGVDGYTF
NA	13	TRBV7-2	TRBJ2-7	NA	TGTGCCAGCAGCTTAGTGGTGACTTACGAGCAGTACTTC	CASSLVVTYEQYF
NA	13	TRBV18	TRBJ1-1	NA	TGTGCCAGCTCCCCTTTAGAGAGGAGGGAAGCTTTCTTT	CASSPLERREAFF
NA	11	TRBV6-6	TRBJ2-7	once	TGTGCCAGCAGCCCGAGTTACGAGCAGTACTTC	CASSPSYEQYF
NA	15	TRBV2	TRBJ2-7	NA	TGTGCCAACAGTGAATCTCTCGCGACAGTTTACGAGCAGTACTTC	CANSESLATVYEQYF
TRBD2	16	TRBV7-9	TRBJ2-5	NA	TGTGCCAGCAGCTCGTTCGTGACTAGCAGAGGGGAGACCCAGTACTTC	CASSSFVTSRGETQYF
NA	12	TRBV6-1	TRBJ2-6	NA	TGTACTACTTGGCCCGGGGCCAACGTCCTGACTTTC	CTTWPGANVLTF
TRBD1	18	TRBV5-1	TRBJ1-1	NA	TGCGCCAGCAGCTTGGGGTCCCTTTACAGGGGAATGAACACTGAAGCTTTCTTT	CASSLGSLYRGMNTEAFF
TRBD2	13	TRBV11-2	TRBJ2-7	NA	TGTGCCAGCAGCTTTAGCGGGGGTTACGAGCAGTACTTC	CASSFSGGYEQYF
TRBD2	15	TRBV15	TRBJ2-3	NA	TGTGCCACCAGCAGCACTAGCGGATTCACAGATACGCAGTATTTT	CATSSTSGFTDTQYF
NA	14	TRBV5-1	TRBJ1-1	NA	TGCGCCAGCAGCTTTGGGGGAGGGAGCACTGAAGCTTTCTTT	CASSFGGGSTEAFF
NA	15	TRBV13	TRBJ2-6	NA	TGTGCCAGCAGCTTACCAGGGTCAGGGGCCAACGTCCTGACTTTC	CASSLPGSGANVLTF
TRBD2	16	TRBV4-2	TRBJ2-2	NA	TGTGCCAGCAGCCAAGTCGGACTAGCGGGGCCCGGGGAGCTGTTTTTT	CASSQVGLAGPGELFF
TRBD1	12	TRBV7-6	TRBJ1-2	few	TGTGCCAGCAGCCACCGGACAGGGTCCTACACCTTC	CASSHRTGSYTF
NA	15	TRBV6-1	TRBJ1-6	NA	TGTGCCAGCAGTTCCTTGGACATCAGGAATTCACCCCTCCACTTT	CASSSLDIRNSPLHF
NA	11	TRBV20-1	TRBJ2-7	NA	TGCAGTGCTAGGGACAACTACGAGCAGTACTTC	CSARDNYEQYF
TRBD1	14	TRBV7-9	TRBJ2-7	NA	TGTGCCAGCAGCATGTGGGACAGGGTGGGTGAGCAGTACTTC	CASSMWDRVGEQYF
NA	15	TRBV6-5	TRBJ2-7	NA	TGTGCCAGCATCTCCGACAGGCCTCCCACTTACGAGCAGTACTTC	CASISDRPPTYEQYF
NA	16	TRBV7-2	TRBJ1-5	NA	TGTGCCAGCAGCACACATGCCGGGTCTAGCAATCAGCCCCAGCATTTT	CASSTHAGSSNQPQHF
NA	16	TRBV11-2	TRBJ2-7	NA	TGTGCCAGCAGCTCTAGCACCCGGGACAAACCCTACGAGCAGTACTTC	CASSSSTRDKPYEQYF
TRBD1	15	TRBV7-9	TRBJ1-2	NA	TGTGCCAGCAGCTTAGGAAGCGGGACAGGGGATGGCTACACCTTC	CASSLGSGTGDGYTF
TRBD2	17	TRBV5-8	TRBJ2-5	few	TGTGCCAGCAGCTTGCGGTCAGGACTAGCGGGGCAAGAGACCCAGTACTTC	CASSLRSGLAGQETQYF
NA	12	TRBV7-2	TRBJ2-7	NA	TGTGCCAGCAGCTTCGGGGACTACGAGCAGTACTTC	CASSFGDYEQYF